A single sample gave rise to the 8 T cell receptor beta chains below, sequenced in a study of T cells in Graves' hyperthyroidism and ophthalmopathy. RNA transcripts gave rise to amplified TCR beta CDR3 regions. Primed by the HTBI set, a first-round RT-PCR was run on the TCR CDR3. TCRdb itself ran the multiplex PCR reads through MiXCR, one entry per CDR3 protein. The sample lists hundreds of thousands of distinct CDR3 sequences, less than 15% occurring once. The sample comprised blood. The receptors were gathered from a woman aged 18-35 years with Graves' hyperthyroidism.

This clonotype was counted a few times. CDR3 nucleotide sequence: TGCACCGCCCGAGACGGGAGCTCCTACAATGAGCAGTTCTTC. Protein product: CTARDGSSYNEQFF. The rearrangement links TRBV20-1 to TRBJ2-1, with D maybe TRBD2 (6 bases). This CDR3 is 14 amino acids long. Germline-derived CDR1 and CDR2 are DFQATT and SNEGSKA (reference sequence).

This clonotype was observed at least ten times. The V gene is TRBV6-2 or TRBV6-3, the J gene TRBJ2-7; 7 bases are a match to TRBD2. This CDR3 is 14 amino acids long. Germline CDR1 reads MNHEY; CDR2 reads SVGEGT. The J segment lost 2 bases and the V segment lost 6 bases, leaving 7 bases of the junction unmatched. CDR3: CASSSMGGTYEQYF. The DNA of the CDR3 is TGTGCCAGCAGCTCCATGGGAGGGACCTACGAGCAGTACTTC.

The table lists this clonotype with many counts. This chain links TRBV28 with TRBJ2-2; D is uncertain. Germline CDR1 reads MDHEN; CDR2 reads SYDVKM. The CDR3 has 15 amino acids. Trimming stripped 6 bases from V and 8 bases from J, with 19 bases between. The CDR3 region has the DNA TGTGCCAGCAGGGGTGATGTTCGTTCTCCTGGGGAGCTGTTTTTT. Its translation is CASRGDVRSPGELFF. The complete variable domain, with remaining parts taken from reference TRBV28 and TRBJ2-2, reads DVKVTQSSRYLVKRTGEKVFLECVQDMDHENMFWYRQDPGLGLRLIYFSYDVKMKEKGDIPEGYSVSREKKERFSLILESASTNQTSMYLCASRGDVRSPGELFFGEGSRLTVL.

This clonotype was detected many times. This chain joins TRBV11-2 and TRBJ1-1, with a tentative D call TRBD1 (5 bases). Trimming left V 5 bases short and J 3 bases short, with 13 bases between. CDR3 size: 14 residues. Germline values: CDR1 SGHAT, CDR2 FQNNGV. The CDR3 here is CASSREGRDTEAFF. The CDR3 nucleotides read TGTGCCAGCAGCCGGGAGGGGAGAGACACTGAAGCTTTCTTT.

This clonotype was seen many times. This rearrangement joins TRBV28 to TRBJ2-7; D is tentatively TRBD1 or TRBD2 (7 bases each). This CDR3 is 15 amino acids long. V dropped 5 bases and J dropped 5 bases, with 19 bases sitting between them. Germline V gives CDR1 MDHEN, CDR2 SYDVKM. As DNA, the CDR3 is TGTGCCAGCAGTGTAACACTGGCAGGGGGGGACGAGCAGTACTTC. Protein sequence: CASSVTLAGGDEQYF. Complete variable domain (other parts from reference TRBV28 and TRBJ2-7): DVKVTQSSRYLVKRTGEKVFLECVQDMDHENMFWYRQDPGLGLRLIYFSYDVKMKEKGDIPEGYSVSREKKERFSLILESASTNQTSMYLCASSVTLAGGDEQYFGPGTRLTVT.

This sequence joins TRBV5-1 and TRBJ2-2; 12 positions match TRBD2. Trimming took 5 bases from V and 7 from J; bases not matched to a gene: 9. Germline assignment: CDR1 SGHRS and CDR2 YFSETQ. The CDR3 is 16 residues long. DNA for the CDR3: TGCGCCAGCAGGAGGACTAGCGGGGCCAGGGGCGGGGAGCTGTTTTTT. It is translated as CASRRTSGARGGELFF.

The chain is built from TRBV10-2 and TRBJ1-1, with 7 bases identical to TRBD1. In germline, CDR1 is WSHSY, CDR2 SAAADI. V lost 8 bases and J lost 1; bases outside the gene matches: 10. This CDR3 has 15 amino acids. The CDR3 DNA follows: TGCGCCAGCCAGGGGGGCCGTTTTTCGAACACTGAAGCTTTCTTT. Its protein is CASQGGRFSNTEAFF.

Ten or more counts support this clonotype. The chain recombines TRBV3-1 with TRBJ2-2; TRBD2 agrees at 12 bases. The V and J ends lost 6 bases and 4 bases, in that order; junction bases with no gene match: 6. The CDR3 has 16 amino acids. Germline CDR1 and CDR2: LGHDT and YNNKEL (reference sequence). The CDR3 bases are TGTGCCAGCAGGACTAGCGGGAGTTCTCCCACCGGGGAGCTGTTTTTT. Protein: CASRTSGSSPTGELFF. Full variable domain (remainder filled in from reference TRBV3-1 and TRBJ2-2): DTAVSQTPKYLVTQMGNDKSIKCEQNLGHDTMYWYKQDSKKFLKIMFSYNNKELIINETVPNRFSPKSPDKAHLNLHINSLELGDSAVYFCASRTSGSSPTGELFFGEGSRLTVL.